Sequencing of this T cell receptor (beta chain) was carried out in a study of CD8 T cells in ankylosing spondylitis. Study outcomes and limitations: Disease-associated clones were CD8+ and fairly uncommon in peripheral blood. Reactive arthritis synovial fluid and blood were previously reported to contain some motif variants. About 8 highly homologous variants made up a TCR beta motif, and this motif appeared characteristic of ankylosing spondylitis blood. In ankylosing spondylitis patients, matched synovial fluid reportedly showed significant enrichment of disease-linked clones.

This clonotype was seen once. Its antigen remains unidentified. Quantitative 5'-RACE with molecular barcodes was used to make the TCR beta libraries. Using its own MiXCR run on the 5' RACE reads, TCRdb lists one record per CDR3 protein. Among a few hundred thousand distinct CDR3 sequences listed, 20% to 25% were seen once. The sample consisted of blood, either unsorted or a sorted T cell fraction (not recorded which). The TCR originated in a male donor with ankylosing spondylitis.

Here the CDR3 DNA reads TGTGCCAGCTCACCACCCTCAAGGGACGAGCAGTACTTC. Its protein product is CASSPPSRDEQYF. The rearrangement joins TRBV18 to TRBJ2-7, with no clear D. Germline values: CDR1 KGHSH, CDR2 LQKENI. The V end was cut by 0 bases, the J end by 5 bases, with 8 bases between. CDR3 length: 13 amino acids.